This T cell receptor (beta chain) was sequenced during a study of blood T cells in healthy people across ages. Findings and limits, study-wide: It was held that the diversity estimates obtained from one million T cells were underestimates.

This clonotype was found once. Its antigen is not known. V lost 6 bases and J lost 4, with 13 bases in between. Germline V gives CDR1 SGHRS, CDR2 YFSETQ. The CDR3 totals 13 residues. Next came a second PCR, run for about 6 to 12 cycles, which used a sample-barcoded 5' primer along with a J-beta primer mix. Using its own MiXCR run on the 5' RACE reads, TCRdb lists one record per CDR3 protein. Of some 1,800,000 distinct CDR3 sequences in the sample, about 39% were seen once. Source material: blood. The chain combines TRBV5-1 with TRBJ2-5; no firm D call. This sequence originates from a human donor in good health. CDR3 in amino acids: CASTLEVGETQYF. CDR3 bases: TGCGCCAGCACTCTAGAGGTAGGAGAGACCCAGTACTTC. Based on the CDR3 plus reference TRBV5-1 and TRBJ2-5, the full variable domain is KAGVTQTPRYLIKTRGQQVTLSCSPISGHRSVSWYQQTPGQGLQFLFEYFSETQRNKGNFPGRFSGRQFSNSRSEMNVSTLELGDSALYLCASTLEVGETQYFGPGTRLLVL.